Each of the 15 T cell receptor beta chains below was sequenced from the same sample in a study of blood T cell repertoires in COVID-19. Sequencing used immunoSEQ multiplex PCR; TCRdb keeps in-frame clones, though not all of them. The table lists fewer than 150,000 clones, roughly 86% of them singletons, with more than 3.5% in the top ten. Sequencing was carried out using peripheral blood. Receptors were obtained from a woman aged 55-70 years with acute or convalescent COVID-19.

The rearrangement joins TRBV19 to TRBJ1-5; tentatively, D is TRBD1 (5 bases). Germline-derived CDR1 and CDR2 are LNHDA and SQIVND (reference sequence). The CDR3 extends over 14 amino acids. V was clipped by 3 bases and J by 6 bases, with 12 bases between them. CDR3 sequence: CASSISQGSQPQHF. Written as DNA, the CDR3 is TGTGCCAGTAGTATCAGCCAGGGTAGTCAGCCCCAGCATTTT.

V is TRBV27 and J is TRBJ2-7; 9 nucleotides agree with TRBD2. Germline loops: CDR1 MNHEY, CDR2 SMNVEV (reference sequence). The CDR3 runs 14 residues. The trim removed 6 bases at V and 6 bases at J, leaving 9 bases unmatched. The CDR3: CASRGAGGSAEQYF. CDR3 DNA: TGTGCCAGCAGGGGGGCGGGAGGGAGTGCCGAGCAGTACTTC.

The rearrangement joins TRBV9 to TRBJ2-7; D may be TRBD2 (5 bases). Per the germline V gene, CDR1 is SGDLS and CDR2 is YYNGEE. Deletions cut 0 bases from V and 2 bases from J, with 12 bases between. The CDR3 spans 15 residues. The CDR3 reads CASSVGVGAAYEQYF. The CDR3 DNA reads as TGTGCCAGCAGCGTAGGTGTGGGAGCGGCCTACGAGCAGTACTTC.

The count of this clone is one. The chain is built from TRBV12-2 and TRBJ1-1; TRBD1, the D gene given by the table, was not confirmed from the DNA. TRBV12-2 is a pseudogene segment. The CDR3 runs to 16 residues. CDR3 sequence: CASRPGQGNKNTEAFF. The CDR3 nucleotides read TGTGCAAGTCGCCCAGGACAGGGGAATAAGAACACTGAAGCTTTCTTT.

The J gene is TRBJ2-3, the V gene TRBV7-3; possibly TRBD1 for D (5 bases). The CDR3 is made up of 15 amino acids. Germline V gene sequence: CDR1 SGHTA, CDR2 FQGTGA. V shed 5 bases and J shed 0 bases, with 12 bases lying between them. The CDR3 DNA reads TGTGCCAGCAGCCCAAATGGGGCTAGCACAGATACGCAGTATTTT. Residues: CASSPNGASTDTQYF.

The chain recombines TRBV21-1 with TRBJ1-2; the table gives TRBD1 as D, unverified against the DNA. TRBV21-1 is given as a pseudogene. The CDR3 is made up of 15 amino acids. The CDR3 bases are TGTGCCAGCAGTAAAGGGGGACAGGGGAACTATGGCTACACCTTC. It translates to CASSKGGQGNYGYTF.

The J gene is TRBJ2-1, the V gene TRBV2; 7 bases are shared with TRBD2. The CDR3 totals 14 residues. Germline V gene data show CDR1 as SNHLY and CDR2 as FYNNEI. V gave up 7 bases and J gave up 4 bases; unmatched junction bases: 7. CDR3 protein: CASTLGGRYNEQFF. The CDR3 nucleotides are TGTGCCAGCACCCTCGGCGGGAGATACAATGAGCAGTTCTTC.

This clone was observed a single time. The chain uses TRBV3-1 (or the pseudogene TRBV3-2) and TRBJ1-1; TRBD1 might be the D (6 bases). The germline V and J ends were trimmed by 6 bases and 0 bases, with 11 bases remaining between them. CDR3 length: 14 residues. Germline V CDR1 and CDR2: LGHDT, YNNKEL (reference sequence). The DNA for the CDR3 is TGTGCCAGCAGTCCCCGGACAGTGAACACTGAAGCTTTCTTT. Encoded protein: CASSPRTVNTEAFF.

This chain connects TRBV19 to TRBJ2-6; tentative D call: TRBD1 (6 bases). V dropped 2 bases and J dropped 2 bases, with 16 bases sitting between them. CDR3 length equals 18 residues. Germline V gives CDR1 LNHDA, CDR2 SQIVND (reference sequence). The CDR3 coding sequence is TGTGCCAGTAGTATAAGTTACAGGGCGAGCCCTGGGGCCAACGTCCTGACTTTC. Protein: CASSISYRASPGANVLTF.

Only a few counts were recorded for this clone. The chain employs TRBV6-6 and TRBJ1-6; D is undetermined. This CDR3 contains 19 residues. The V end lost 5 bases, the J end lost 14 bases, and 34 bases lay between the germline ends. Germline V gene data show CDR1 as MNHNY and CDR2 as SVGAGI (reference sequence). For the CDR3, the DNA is TGTGCCAGCAGTCCCGTGGATTACCCTACCCCAGAGGCCTTTTTCACCCTCCACTTT. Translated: CASSPVDYPTPEAFFTLHF.

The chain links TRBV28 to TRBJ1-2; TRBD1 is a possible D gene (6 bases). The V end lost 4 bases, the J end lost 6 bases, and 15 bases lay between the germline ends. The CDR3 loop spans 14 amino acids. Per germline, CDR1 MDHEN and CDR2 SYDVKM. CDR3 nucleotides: TGTGCCAGCAGTTCCGTACCAGGGGCGAATGGCTACACCTTC. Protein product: CASSSVPGANGYTF.

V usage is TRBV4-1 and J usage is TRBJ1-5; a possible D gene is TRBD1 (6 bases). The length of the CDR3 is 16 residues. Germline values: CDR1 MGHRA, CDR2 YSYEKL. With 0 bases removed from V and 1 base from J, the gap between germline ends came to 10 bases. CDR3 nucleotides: TGCGCCAGCAGCCAAGAAGGGACACCGAGCAATCAGCCCCAGCATTTT. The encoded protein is CASSQEGTPSNQPQHF.

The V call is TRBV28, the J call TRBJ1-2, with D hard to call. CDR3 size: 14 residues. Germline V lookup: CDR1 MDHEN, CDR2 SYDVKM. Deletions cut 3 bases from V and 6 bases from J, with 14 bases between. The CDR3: CASSLTYIPDGYTF. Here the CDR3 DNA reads TGTGCCAGCAGTTTGACTTACATCCCGGATGGCTACACCTTC.

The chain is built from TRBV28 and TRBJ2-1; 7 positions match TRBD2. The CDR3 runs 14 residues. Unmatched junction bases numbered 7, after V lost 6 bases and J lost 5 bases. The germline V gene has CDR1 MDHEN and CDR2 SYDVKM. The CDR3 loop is CASRSGTKHNEQFF. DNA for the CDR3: TGTGCCAGCAGGTCCGGGACTAAGCACAATGAGCAGTTCTTC.

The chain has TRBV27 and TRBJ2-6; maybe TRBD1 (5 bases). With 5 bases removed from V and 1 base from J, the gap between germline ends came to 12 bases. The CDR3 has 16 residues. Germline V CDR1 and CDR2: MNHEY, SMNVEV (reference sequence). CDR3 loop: CASSITRQSGANVLTF. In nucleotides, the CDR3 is TGTGCCAGCAGTATTACGAGACAGTCTGGGGCCAACGTCCTGACTTTC.